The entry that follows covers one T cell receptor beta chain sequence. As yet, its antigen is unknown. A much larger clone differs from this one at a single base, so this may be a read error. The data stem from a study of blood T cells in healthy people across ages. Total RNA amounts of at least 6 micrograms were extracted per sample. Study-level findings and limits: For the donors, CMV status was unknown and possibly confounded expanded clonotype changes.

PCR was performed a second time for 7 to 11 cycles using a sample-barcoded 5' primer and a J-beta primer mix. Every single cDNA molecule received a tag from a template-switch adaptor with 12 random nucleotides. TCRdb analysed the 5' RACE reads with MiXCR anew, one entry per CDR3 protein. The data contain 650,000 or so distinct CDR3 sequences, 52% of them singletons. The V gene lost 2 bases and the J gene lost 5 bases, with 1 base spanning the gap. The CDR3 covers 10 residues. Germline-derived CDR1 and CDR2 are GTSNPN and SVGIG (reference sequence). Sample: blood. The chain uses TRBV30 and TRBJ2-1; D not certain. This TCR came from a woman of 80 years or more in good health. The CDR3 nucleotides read TGTGCCTGGAGTCACAATGAGCAGTTCTTC. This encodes CAWSHNEQFF.